This TCR beta chain emerged from a study of early stage breast cancer tumors. Study conclusions and caveats: Comparing each tissue with blood distinguished tumor from normal in most of the 16 patients.

Remarks on this clone: Its antigen remains unknown.

Using immunoSEQ multiplex PCR, the repertoire was profiled, and TCRdb retains in-frame clones only, with some absent. The table includes nearly 25,000 clones, 65% to 70% detected once. CDR3 size: 12 residues. Trimming took 5 bases from V and 11 from J, leaving 15 bases between them. Germline CDR1 is MDHEN and CDR2 is SYDVKM. The V and J genes are TRBV28 and TRBJ1-1, with a possible D match to TRBD1 (5 bases). The source is a person aged 55-75 years with breast cancer. The sample comprised breast tumor tissue. CDR3 sequence reads: CASSRPGTKAFF. Here the CDR3 DNA reads TGTGCCAGCAGTCGTCCCGGGACTAAGGCTTTCTTT. Filled out from reference TRBV28 and TRBJ1-1, the complete variable domain reads DVKVTQSSRYLVKRTGEKVFLECVQDMDHENMFWYRQDPGLGLRLIYFSYDVKMKEKGDIPEGYSVSREKKERFSLILESASTNQTSMYLCASSRPGTKAFFGQGTRLTVV.